A single sample gave rise to the 25 T cell receptor beta chains below, sequenced in a study of response to subunit inactivated influenza vaccine. Each CDR3 protein gets one entry after TCRdb re-called the RT-PCR reads with MiXCR. The data contain roughly 550,000 distinct CDR3 sequences, less than 25% of them singletons. The same sample was also studied in work on T cells expressing NK-cell markers. As that report states: cDNA encoding TCR beta was synthesized via 5'RACE template switching incorporating UMIs.

This material consisted of CD4+ T cells sorted from PBMCs, taken about 11 days after vaccination. These receptors came from a man aged 50 to 59 who received an inactivated influenza vaccine.

V and J are TRBV6-4 and TRBJ2-1, with D tentatively TRBD2 (5 bases). This CDR3 has 15 amino acids. The V gene lost 4 bases and the J gene lost 5 bases, with 15 bases spanning the gap. CDR1 and CDR2 (germline): MRHNA, SNTAGT. The CDR3 loop is CASSVELGRNNEQFF. The CDR3 coding sequence is TGTGCCAGCAGTGTCGAACTAGGGAGAAACAATGAGCAGTTCTTC.

The J gene is TRBJ2-5, the V gene TRBV5-4; 14 bases fit TRBD2. The ends lost 2 bases at V and 4 bases at J; junction bases unmatched: 4. The CDR3 runs 16 residues. Germline lookup yields CDR1 SGHNT and CDR2 YYREEE (reference sequence). CDR3 nucleotide sequence: TGTGCCAGCAGCTTAGGGACTAGCGGGGGTTTAGAGACCCAGTACTTC. This translates into CASSLGTSGGLETQYF.

This clonotype was observed many times. V usage is TRBV5-1 and J usage is TRBJ2-1; TRBD1 matches 9 bases. CDR1 SGHRS and CDR2 YFSETQ come from the germline V gene. V was clipped by 1 base and J by 7 bases; unmatched bases: 15. The CDR3 spans 18 residues. Here the CDR3 DNA reads TGCGCCAGCAGCTTGATTCCCGGGACAGGGCCTGTGGGAAATGAGCAGTTCTTC. It encodes CASSLIPGTGPVGNEQFF.

This clonotype has just a few counts. The chain links TRBV7-9 to TRBJ2-5; no clear D. The CDR3 contains 15 residues. Germline V gene sequence: CDR1 SEHNR, CDR2 FQNEAQ (reference sequence). With 6 bases removed from V and 2 bases from J, the gap between germline ends came to 16 bases. Here the CDR3 reads CASSHRTVGQETQYF. Written as DNA, the CDR3 is TGTGCCAGCAGTCATCGAACCGTGGGGCAAGAGACCCAGTACTTC.

In this sample, this clonotype turned up many times. This chain connects TRBV4-1 to TRBJ1-3; no reliable D call. Germline assignment: CDR1 MGHRA and CDR2 YSYEKL. V shed 0 bases and J shed 3 bases, with 6 bases lying between them. The CDR3 contains 14 residues. The CDR3 loop is CASSQERVGNTIYF. DNA for the CDR3: TGCGCCAGCAGCCAAGAGCGGGTTGGAAACACCATATATTTT.

The chain has TRBV6-5 and TRBJ2-1, with D unresolved. The V end was cut by 6 bases, the J end by 9 bases, with 9 bases between. The germline gives CDR1 MNHEY, CDR2 SVGAGI. CDR3 length: 11 amino acids. The CDR3 region has the DNA TGTGCCAGCAGCCAGAATAGTGAGCAGTTCTTC. Residues: CASSQNSEQFF.

This clonotype was seen a handful of times. The chain links TRBV5-1 to TRBJ2-3, with 9 positions matching TRBD2. The CDR3 has 18 amino acids. V was clipped by 0 bases and J by 4 bases; unmatched bases: 12. From germline, CDR1 is SGHRS and CDR2 YFSETQ. CDR3 bases: TGCGCCAGCAGCTTGGGCCGAATGAGGGGACTAGCACCAGATACGCAGTATTTT. Translating it yields CASSLGRMRGLAPDTQYF.

This rearrangement joins TRBV28 to TRBJ1-5; D unresolved. The CDR3 totals 12 residues. Trimming removed 2 bases from V and 7 bases from J, with 6 bases in between. Germline loops: CDR1 MDHEN, CDR2 SYDVKM. The CDR3 spells CASSLGAQPQHF. The CDR3 DNA follows: TGTGCCAGCAGTTTAGGTGCCCAGCCCCAGCATTTT.

The chain is built from TRBV30 and TRBJ2-3; no firm D call. This CDR3 comprises 11 residues. Germline values: CDR1 GTSNPN, CDR2 SVGIG (reference sequence). The germline V and J ends were trimmed by 0 bases and 6 bases, with 4 bases remaining between them. The CDR3 nucleotides are TGTGCCTGGAGTGTAGGGGATACGCAGTATTTT. This translates into CAWSVGDTQYF.

This clonotype was seen only a few times. This rearrangement joins TRBV20-1 to TRBJ2-3; D uncertain. CDR1 DFQATT and CDR2 SNEGSKA come from the germline V gene (reference sequence). CDR3 size: 15 residues. V shed 5 bases and J shed 2 bases, with 17 bases lying between them. CDR3 region: CSAGLSYSPTDTQYF. The CDR3 DNA sequence: TGCAGTGCTGGCTTGAGTTATTCCCCCACAGATACGCAGTATTTT.

Here the CDR3 reads CASSETFRPAYEQYF. CDR3 DNA sequence: TGTGCCAGCAGTGAAACTTTCAGGCCCGCCTACGAGCAGTACTTC. The V and J genes are TRBV6-1 and TRBJ2-7; D not certain. The CDR3 spans 15 residues. The V gene's germline CDR1 is MNHNS and CDR2 SASEGT. The germline V and J ends were trimmed by 2 bases and 2 bases, with 13 bases remaining between them.

This clonotype was observed many times. V gene TRBV5-1 combines with J gene TRBJ2-7; the match to TRBD1 covers 8 bases. CDR3 length: 13 residues. J was trimmed by 2 bases and V by 5 bases; bases with no gene match: 3. The germline V gene encodes CDR1 SGHRS and CDR2 YFSETQ. Here the CDR3 reads CASRSGQAYEQYF. In nucleotides, the CDR3 is TGCGCCAGCAGATCGGGACAGGCCTACGAGCAGTACTTC.

This clonotype was seen more than once but under ten times. The rearrangement links TRBV20-1 to TRBJ2-3, with TRBD2 matching 10 bases. V shed 4 bases and J 5 bases; nucleotides not matched to a gene: 9. The germline V gene has CDR1 DFQATT and CDR2 SNEGSKA (reference sequence). The CDR3 has 15 amino acids. As DNA, the CDR3 is TGCAGTGCTACTCCTAGCGGGAGTTGGGGAGATACGCAGTATTTT. Translation: CSATPSGSWGDTQYF.

This clonotype was picked up a small number of times. This chain joins TRBV20-1 and TRBJ1-2, with D unresolved. Germline assignment: CDR1 DFQATT and CDR2 SNEGSKA (reference sequence). This CDR3 has 14 amino acids. V was clipped by 8 bases and J by 1 base, with 17 bases between them. The CDR3 nucleotides are TGCAGTACGAAGCGGGGTGCGGGTAACTATGGCTACACCTTC. This gives the protein CSTKRGAGNYGYTF.

In regard to this clonotype: Germline is not matched at one junction end, which may reflect a read error. The chain employs TRBV20-1 and TRBJ1-2; 7 bases map to TRBD1. The CDR3 extends over 17 amino acids. CDR1 and CDR2 from the germline V gene are DFQATT and SNEGSKA (reference sequence). CDR3 protein: CCARDLLMAGGLGGYTF. The DNA of the CDR3 is TGCTGTGCTAGAGATCTTCTTATGGCAGGGGGGCTTGGCGGCTACACCTTC.

The chain links TRBV5-3 to TRBJ1-1, with D possibly being TRBD1 (5 bases). TRBV5-3 is an open reading frame, and its role is uncertain. V shed 2 bases and J shed 8 bases, with 13 bases lying between them. The CDR3 spans 13 residues. The CDR3: CARSFGTPTEAFF. The CDR3 DNA sequence: TGTGCCAGAAGCTTTGGGACCCCCACAGAAGCTTTCTTT.

This clonotype occurred a few times. The rearrangement joins TRBV29-1 to TRBJ2-2, with 8 bases aligning to TRBD1. Germline assignment: CDR1 SQVTM and CDR2 ANQGSEA. There are 15 residues in the CDR3. The trim removed 6 bases at V and 1 base at J, leaving 7 bases unmatched. Here the CDR3 DNA reads TGCAGCGTAAGCCAGGGGGCAAAGAACACCGGGGAGCTGTTTTTT. This codes for CSVSQGAKNTGELFF.

At least ten counts were recorded for this clonotype. The chain recombines TRBV12-3 or TRBV12-4 with TRBJ1-2; D uncertain. CDR3 length: 14 amino acids. Trimming left V 4 bases short and J 2 bases short, with 11 bases between. The CDR3 sequence: CASSSRQRNYGYTF. CDR3 coding DNA: TGTGCCAGCAGTTCTCGGCAGAGGAACTATGGCTACACCTTC.

The J gene is TRBJ1-2, the V gene TRBV20-1; D unclear. Germline V gives CDR1 DFQATT, CDR2 SNEGSKA (reference sequence). The CDR3 sequence is 12 residues long. V dropped 2 bases and J dropped 6 bases, with 10 bases sitting between them. In nucleotides, the CDR3 is TGCAGTGCTAGATTGTACGGAGATGGCTACACCTTC. Translation gives CSARLYGDGYTF.

This clonotype has only a few counts. The chain links TRBV6-5 to TRBJ2-3, with 11 bases matching TRBD2. This CDR3 is 17 amino acids long. V lost 0 bases and J lost 2; bases outside the gene matches: 4. Per the germline V gene, CDR1 is MNHEY and CDR2 is SVGAGI. CDR3 residues: CASSYSIAGGNTDTQYF. CDR3 DNA sequence: TGTGCCAGCAGTTACTCGATAGCGGGGGGGAACACAGATACGCAGTATTTT.

The chain employs TRBV7-2 and TRBJ1-1, with a weak D call TRBD1 (6 bases). This CDR3 has 14 amino acids. Germline assignment: CDR1 SGHTA and CDR2 FQGNSA. Trimming shortened V by 5 bases and J by 4 bases, and 14 bases separated the two germline ends. This chain's CDR3 is CASSHRTVITEAFF. In nucleotides, the CDR3 is TGTGCCAGCAGCCATCGGACAGTTATCACTGAAGCTTTCTTT.

The J gene is TRBJ2-2, the V gene TRBV12-3 or TRBV12-4; tentative D call: TRBD2 (5 bases). Between the trimmed V and J ends, which lost 3 bases and 5 bases, there was a span of 10 bases. The CDR3 consists of 14 residues. Here the CDR3 DNA reads TGTGCCAGCAGTTTTTCTAGCCGGACCGGGGAGCTGTTTTTT. It encodes CASSFSSRTGELFF.

This clonotype was picked up a small number of times. The chain is built from TRBV12-3 or TRBV12-4 and TRBJ2-7, with 7 bases aligning to TRBD1. The CDR3 runs 14 residues. Trimming at V came to 5 bases and at J to 7 bases, leaving 11 bases not matched to a gene. CDR3 DNA sequence: TGTGCCAGCAGTAAAGTGGGGCCAGGGGGAGAGCAGTACTTC. Translating gives CASSKVGPGGEQYF.

This clonotype was recorded at least ten times. V is TRBV12-3 or TRBV12-4 and J is TRBJ1-1; 7 bases match TRBD1. This CDR3 is built from 11 residues. Trimming took 5 bases from V and 7 from J; bases not matched to a gene: 1. CDR3 DNA: TGTGCCAGCAGTCGGGACAGTGAAGCTTTCTTT. Its translation: CASSRDSEAFF.

The CDR3 DNA follows: TGTGCCAGCTCACCCCTACAGGGAATCTACGAGCAGTACTTC. It is translated as CASSPLQGIYEQYF. The chain carries TRBV18 and TRBJ2-7, with a tentative D call TRBD1 (6 bases). This CDR3 is 14 amino acids long. CDR1 and CDR2 (germline): KGHSH, LQKENI. The V and J ends lost 3 bases and 3 bases respectively, with 12 bases between them.